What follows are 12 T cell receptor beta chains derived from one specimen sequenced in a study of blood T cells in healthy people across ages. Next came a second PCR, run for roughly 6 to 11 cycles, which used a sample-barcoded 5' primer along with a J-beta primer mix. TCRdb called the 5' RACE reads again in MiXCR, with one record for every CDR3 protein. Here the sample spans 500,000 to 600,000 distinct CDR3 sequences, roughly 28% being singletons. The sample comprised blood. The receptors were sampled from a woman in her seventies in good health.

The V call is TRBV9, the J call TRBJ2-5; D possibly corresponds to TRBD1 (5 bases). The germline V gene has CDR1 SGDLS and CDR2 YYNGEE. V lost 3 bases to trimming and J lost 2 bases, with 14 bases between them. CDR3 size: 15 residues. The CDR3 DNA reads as TGTGCCAGCAGCGGCCAGGGTATAAGGCAAGAGACCCAGTACTTC. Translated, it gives CASSGQGIRQETQYF.

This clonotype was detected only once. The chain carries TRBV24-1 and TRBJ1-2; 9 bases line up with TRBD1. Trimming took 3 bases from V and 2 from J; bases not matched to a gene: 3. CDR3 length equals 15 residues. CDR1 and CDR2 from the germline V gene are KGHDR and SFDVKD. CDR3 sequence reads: CATSDPGTGNYGYTF. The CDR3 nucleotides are TGTGCCACCAGTGATCCCGGGACAGGGAACTATGGCTACACCTTC.

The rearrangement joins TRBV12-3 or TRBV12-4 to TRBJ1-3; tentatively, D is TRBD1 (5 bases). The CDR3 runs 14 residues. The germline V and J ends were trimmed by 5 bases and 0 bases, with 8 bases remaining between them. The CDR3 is CASSKTASGNTIYF. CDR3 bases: TGTGCCAGCAGTAAGACAGCCTCTGGAAACACCATATATTTT.

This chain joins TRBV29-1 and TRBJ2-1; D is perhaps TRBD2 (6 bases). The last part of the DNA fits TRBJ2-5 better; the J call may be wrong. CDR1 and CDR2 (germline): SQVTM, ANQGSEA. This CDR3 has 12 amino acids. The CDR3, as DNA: TGCAGCGCCTTGGGGGGAGGAGAGACCCAGTACTTC. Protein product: CSALGGGETQYF.

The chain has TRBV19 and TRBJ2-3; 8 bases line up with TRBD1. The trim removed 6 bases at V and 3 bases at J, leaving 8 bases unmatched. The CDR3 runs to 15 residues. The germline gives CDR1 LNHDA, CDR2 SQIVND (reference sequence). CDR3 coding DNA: TGTGCCAGTAGACGCGCCGGACAGGGAACAGATACGCAGTATTTT. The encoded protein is CASRRAGQGTDTQYF.

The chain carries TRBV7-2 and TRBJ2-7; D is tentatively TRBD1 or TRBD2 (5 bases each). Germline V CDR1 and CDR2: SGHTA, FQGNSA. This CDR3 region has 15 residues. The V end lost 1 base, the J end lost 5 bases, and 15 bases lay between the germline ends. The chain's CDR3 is CASSLVPRQGDEQYF. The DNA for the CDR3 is TGTGCCAGCAGCTTAGTTCCGCGGCAGGGAGACGAGCAGTACTTC.

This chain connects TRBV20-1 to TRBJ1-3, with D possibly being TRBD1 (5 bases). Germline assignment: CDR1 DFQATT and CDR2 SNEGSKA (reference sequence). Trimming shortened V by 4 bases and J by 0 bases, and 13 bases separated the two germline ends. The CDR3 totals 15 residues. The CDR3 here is CSANQRGGSGNTIYF. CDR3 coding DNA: TGCAGTGCTAATCAACGTGGGGGCTCTGGAAACACCATATATTTT.

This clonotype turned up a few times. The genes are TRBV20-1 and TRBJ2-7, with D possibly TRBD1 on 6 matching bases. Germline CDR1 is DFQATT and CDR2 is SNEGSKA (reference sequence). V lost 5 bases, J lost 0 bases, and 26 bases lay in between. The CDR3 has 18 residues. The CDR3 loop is CSAGETYQGTLRSYEQYF. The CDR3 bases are TGCAGTGCTGGCGAAACTTACCAGGGGACACTCCGCTCCTACGAGCAGTACTTC.

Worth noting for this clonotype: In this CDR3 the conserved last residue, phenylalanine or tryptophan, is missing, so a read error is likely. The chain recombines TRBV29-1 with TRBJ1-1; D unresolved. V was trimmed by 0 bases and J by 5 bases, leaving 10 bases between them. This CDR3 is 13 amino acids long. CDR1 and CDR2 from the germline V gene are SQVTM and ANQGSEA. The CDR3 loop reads CSVEEVQRTEAFL. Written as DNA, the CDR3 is TGCAGCGTTGAAGAGGTCCAGAGGACTGAAGCTTTCCTT.

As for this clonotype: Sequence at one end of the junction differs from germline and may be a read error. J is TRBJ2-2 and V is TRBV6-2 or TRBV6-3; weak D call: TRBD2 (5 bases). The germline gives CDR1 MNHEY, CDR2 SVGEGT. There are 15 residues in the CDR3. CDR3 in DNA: TGTGCCAGCAGTTACGACTGGTCGAACACCGGGAAGCTGTTTTTT. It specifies CASSYDWSNTGKLFF.

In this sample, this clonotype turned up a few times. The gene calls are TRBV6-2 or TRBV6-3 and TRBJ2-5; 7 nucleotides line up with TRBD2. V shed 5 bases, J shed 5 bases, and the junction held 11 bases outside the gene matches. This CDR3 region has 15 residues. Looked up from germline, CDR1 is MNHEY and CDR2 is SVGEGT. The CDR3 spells CASSQEQRGKETQYF. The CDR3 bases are TGTGCCAGCAGTCAAGAGCAGCGGGGCAAGGAGACCCAGTACTTC.

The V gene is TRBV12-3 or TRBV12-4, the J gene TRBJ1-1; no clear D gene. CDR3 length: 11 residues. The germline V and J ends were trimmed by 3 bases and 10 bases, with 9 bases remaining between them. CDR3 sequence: CASSLEGRAFF. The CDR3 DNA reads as TGTGCCAGCAGTTTGGAGGGTCGAGCTTTCTTT.